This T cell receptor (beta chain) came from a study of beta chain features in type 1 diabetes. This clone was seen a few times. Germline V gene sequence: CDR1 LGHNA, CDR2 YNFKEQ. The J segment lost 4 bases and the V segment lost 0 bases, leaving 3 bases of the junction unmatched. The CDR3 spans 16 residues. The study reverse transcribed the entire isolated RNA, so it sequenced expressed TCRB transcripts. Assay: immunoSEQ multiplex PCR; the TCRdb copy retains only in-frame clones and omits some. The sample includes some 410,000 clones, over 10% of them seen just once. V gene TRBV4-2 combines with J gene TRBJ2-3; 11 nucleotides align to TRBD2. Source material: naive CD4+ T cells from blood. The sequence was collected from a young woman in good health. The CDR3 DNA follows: TGTGCCAGCAGCCAAGACGGGACTAGCGGAGCAGATACGCAGTATTTT. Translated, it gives CASSQDGTSGADTQYF.